This section outlines one TCR beta chain sequence together with its context. The sample comes from a study of blood T cell repertoires in COVID-19. Background on the study: Spain, Italy and the United States supplied samples that represented acute and convalescent COVID-19.

The table came from immunoSEQ multiplex PCR; TCRdb's copy has only in-frame clones and leaves some out. The sample consists of 200,000 to 250,000 clones, around 80% of them appearing once. The V gene lost 7 bases and the J gene lost 4 bases, with 16 bases spanning the gap. From germline, CDR1 is MDHEN and CDR2 SYDVKM. The CDR3 has 14 amino acids. V is TRBV28 and J is TRBJ1-2; maybe TRBD1 (6 bases). Material for sequencing was peripheral blood. The TCR comes from a man in his fifties with active or convalescent COVID-19. This CDR3 reads CASTFPLGGYGYTF. In DNA form, the CDR3 reads TGTGCCAGCACCTTCCCCCTAGGGGGCTATGGCTACACCTTC.